A selection of T cell receptor beta chains follows, all from one sample in a study of T-cell reconstitution after alpha-beta-depleted transplantation in children. Each CDR3 protein gets one entry after TCRdb re-called the PCR reads with MiXCR. This table has nearly 400,000 distinct CDR3 sequences, roughly 20% appearing once. The sample was PBMCs from the stem cell graft donor, taken from the stem cell graft. The receptors were sampled from a human donor who donated a stem cell graft to a child with acute myeloid leukemia. CDR3s include the opening cysteine and the closing phenylalanine or tryptophan. The D gene is left open where the match is weak. Clone size is stated in some rows and not others, as once, few, many or a class when expanded.

cdr3_nt,cdr3_aa,v_call,j_call,clone_size,d_call
TGCAGCGTAAACGGACGGGGATTCCAAGAGACCCAGTACTTC,CSVNGRGFQETQYF,TRBV29-1,TRBJ2-5,many,-
TGTGCCAGCACTCTAGCGGGAGCCCCCAATGAGCAGTTCTTC,CASTLAGAPNEQFF,TRBV12-3/TRBV12-4,TRBJ2-1,few,TRBD2
TGTGCCAGCAGTTGGGGGGTCAATCAGCCCCAGCATTTT,CASSWGVNQPQHF,TRBV27,TRBJ1-5,many,-
TGTGCCAGTAGTATACCTAGCGGGAGTAGGGAGCAGTTCTTC,CASSIPSGSREQFF,TRBV19,TRBJ2-1,few,TRBD2
TGCGCCAGCAGCCACGGGGGGCACTACGAGCAGTACTTC,CASSHGGHYEQYF,TRBV4-1,TRBJ2-7,few,-
TGCAGTGCTATGGTGGGGACAGCATCGGGCTACACCTTC,CSAMVGTASGYTF,TRBV20-1,TRBJ1-2,few,TRBD1
TGCAGTGCTTCGGACAGGGTCTATGGCTACACCTTC,CSASDRVYGYTF,TRBV20-1,TRBJ1-2,many,TRBD1
TGTGCCAGCAGCTTACTAGCGGTGATATCACATACTAGCACAGATACGCAGTATTTT,CASSLLAVISHTSTDTQYF,TRBV11-1,TRBJ2-3,few,TRBD2
TGTGCCAGCAGGGCCCTCGCGGTAACCTACAATGAGCAGTTCTTC,CASRALAVTYNEQFF,TRBV6-5,TRBJ2-1,few,-
TGTGCCAGCAGCGTGAAGACTGAAGCTTTCTTT,CASSVKTEAFF,TRBV5-6,TRBJ1-1,many,-
TGTGCCAGCAGGGCTAGCGGGACGTACGAGCAGTACTTC,CASRASGTYEQYF,TRBV27,TRBJ2-7,many,TRBD2
TGCAGTGCTAGAGAGTTAGCGGGCGACGTTTTAAATGAGCAGTTCTTC,CSARELAGDVLNEQFF,TRBV20-1,TRBJ2-1,many,TRBD2
TGTGCCAGCTCACCAAGCGGGACACCCAACTACGAGCAGTACTTC,CASSPSGTPNYEQYF,TRBV18,TRBJ2-7,-,-
TGCAGCGCCGGGACTAGCGGGTCCTCTGGGGCCAACGTCCTGACTTTC,CSAGTSGSSGANVLTF,TRBV29-1,TRBJ2-6,many,TRBD2
TGTGCCACCAGCAGAGATCTGACTAGCGGGAGAACAGATACGCAGTATTTT,CATSRDLTSGRTDTQYF,TRBV15,TRBJ2-3,-,TRBD2
TGTGCCAGCAGCTTAGCGGTATACAATGAGCAGTTCTTC,CASSLAVYNEQFF,TRBV7-2,TRBJ2-1,-,-
TGTGCCATGGCGCGGCAGGGAGGCACAGATACGCAGTATTTT,CAMARQGGTDTQYF,TRBV10-3,TRBJ2-3,-,-
TGCAGCCGAGATCCGGGTTTGACCTACAATGAGCAGTTCTTC,CSRDPGLTYNEQFF,TRBV20-1,TRBJ2-1,many,-
TGTGCCAGCAGCCTCGGACTAGCGGGAGTGGCAGATACGCAGTATTTT,CASSLGLAGVADTQYF,TRBV7-9,TRBJ2-3,-,TRBD2
TGCGCCAGCAGCTTGGGGGCATTTATACGAATCACAGATACGCAGTATTTT,CASSLGAFIRITDTQYF,TRBV5-1,TRBJ2-3,-,-
TGTGCCAGCAGGTTGAGACGGGATAACAATGAGCAGTTCTTC,CASRLRRDNNEQFF,TRBV12-3/TRBV12-4,TRBJ2-1,-,-
TGTGCCAGCAGCTTAGTCGGCGGGGCTAGCACAGATACGCAGTATTTT,CASSLVGGASTDTQYF,TRBV7-2,TRBJ2-3,once,-
TGTGCCAGCAGTCATACTCCCAGCTACGAGCAGTACTTC,CASSHTPSYEQYF,TRBV7-9,TRBJ2-7,few,-
TGTGCCAGCAGCTTTGTAAACGGGGGTGGGCGTCAGCCCCAGCATTTT,CASSFVNGGGRQPQHF,TRBV7-9,TRBJ1-5,few,-
TGCAGTGCTCTGGGACTAGCGAACACCGGGGAGCTGTTTTTT,CSALGLANTGELFF,TRBV20-1,TRBJ2-2,many,TRBD2
TGCGCCAGCAGCCAAAGACAGGGCGATATTGAAGCTTTCTTT,CASSQRQGDIEAFF,TRBV4-1,TRBJ1-1,-,TRBD1
TGTGCCAGCAGCTTGACGGGGTTGGCTGAAGCTTTCTTT,CASSLTGLAEAFF,TRBV5-6,TRBJ1-1,-,-
TGTGCCAGCAGCCAAAGGGCAGGGGGCACAGATACGCAGTATTTT,CASSQRAGGTDTQYF,TRBV7-9,TRBJ2-3,-,-
TGCGCCAGCAGCCAAGAAAAGGGGCCAGATACGCAGTATTTT,CASSQEKGPDTQYF,TRBV4-1,TRBJ2-3,-,-
TGCAGTGCTGAAGACAGGGCGTATGGCTACACCTTC,CSAEDRAYGYTF,TRBV20-1,TRBJ1-2,few,TRBD1
TGTGCCACCAGCAGCTGGACGGAAGAGACCCAGTACTTC,CATSSWTEETQYF,TRBV15,TRBJ2-5,few,-
TGCAGCGTCAAAGACTACGAGCAGTACTTC,CSVKDYEQYF,TRBV29-1,TRBJ2-7,many,-
TGTGCCGTGGGACAGGGGGCGGAGAACACTGAAGCTTTCTTT,CAVGQGAENTEAFF,TRBV10-3,TRBJ1-1,many,TRBD1
TGCAGTGCTGGTGGCTCCGGGGAGCTGTTTTTT,CSAGGSGELFF,TRBV20-1,TRBJ2-2,many,-
TGTGCCTTAGCAACAGTTAACTATGGCTACACCTTC,CALATVNYGYTF,TRBV6-1,TRBJ1-2,few,-
TGTGCCAGCAGTTTGGGGGGCGGGGAGCTGTTTTTT,CASSLGGGELFF,TRBV12-3/TRBV12-4,TRBJ2-2,many,-
TGCAGTTGGTTGGGGGGAGGGAGCACAGATACGCAGTATTTT,CSWLGGGSTDTQYF,TRBV20-1,TRBJ2-3,few,TRBD2
TGTGCCAGCACGTTGGGGGGACAACCCTACGAGCAGTACTTC,CASTLGGQPYEQYF,TRBV11-2,TRBJ2-7,-,-
TGCAGTGCGAGCCCCGGTGAGTTCTTC,CSASPGEFF,TRBV20-1,TRBJ2-1,many,-
TGTGCCAGCAGTTCCAGACTTATTGGGACAGGGGTCTACGAGCAGTACTTC,CASSSRLIGTGVYEQYF,TRBV27,TRBJ2-7,-,TRBD1
TGTGCCAGCAGGATACGAGGCACAGATACGCAGTATTTT,CASRIRGTDTQYF,TRBV13,TRBJ2-3,-,-
TGTGCCACCAGCAGGGAGGTCGGTCTCTACGAGCAGTACTTC,CATSREVGLYEQYF,TRBV15,TRBJ2-7,-,-
TGTGCCAGCAGCCAAGATGGTCTGGGGCGATACTACGAGCAGTACTTC,CASSQDGLGRYYEQYF,TRBV4-2,TRBJ2-7,-,-
TGTGCCAGCAGTCCTCTGGACTCCTACAATGAGCAGTTCTTC,CASSPLDSYNEQFF,TRBV12-3/TRBV12-4,TRBJ2-1,many,-
TGCAGCGCCCAAAGGGCAGGTAACGGGGAGCTGTTTTTT,CSAQRAGNGELFF,TRBV29-1,TRBJ2-2,few,-
TGCAGTGCCGGACAGGGTCTCTACGAGCAGTACTTC,CSAGQGLYEQYF,TRBV20-1,TRBJ2-7,-,TRBD1
TGTGCCAGCAGCTTGCGACACTCCATTTCCACAGATACGCAGTATTTT,CASSLRHSISTDTQYF,TRBV5-5,TRBJ2-3,few,-
TGTGCCAGCAGTTCCTTGGCAGAAGAGACCCAGTACTTC,CASSSLAEETQYF,TRBV27,TRBJ2-5,few,-
TGTGCCAGCACCAGGGGGCCCACCGGGGAGCTGTTTTTT,CASTRGPTGELFF,TRBV6-1,TRBJ2-2,many,TRBD1
TGCAGCGTTGGAGAAAACTACGAGCAGTACTTC,CSVGENYEQYF,TRBV29-1,TRBJ2-7,many,-
TGTGCCACCAGCAGAGATCCGGACACAGATACGCAGTATTTT,CATSRDPDTDTQYF,TRBV15,TRBJ2-3,-,-
TGTGCCAGCAGCTTAGAAGGGCGACATGGGATGAATCAGCCCCAGCATTTT,CASSLEGRHGMNQPQHF,TRBV7-9,TRBJ1-5,-,-
TGTGCCACCAGCAGGAAAGGGACAGGGGTATCCGGCTACACCTTC,CATSRKGTGVSGYTF,TRBV15,TRBJ1-2,-,TRBD1
TGTGCCAGCAGTGATGGGTCAGGGAGCCTCAGCTCCTACAATGAGCAGTTCTTC,CASSDGSGSLSSYNEQFF,TRBV25-1,TRBJ2-1,many,-